A selection of T cell receptor beta chains follows, all from one sample in a study of molecular identifiers for immune sequencing clone quantification. MiXCR was run by TCRdb on the PCR reads, yielding one entry per CDR3 protein. The table lists 300,000 to 400,000 distinct CDR3 sequences, 24% of them singletons. The sequenced sample consisted of naive CD8+ T cells from blood, with Jurkat cell RNA spiked in. The receptors here all came from a human donor in good health. Some libraries in this study had Jurkat cell RNA spiked in. Each CDR3 is given with its conserved first and last residue. A D gene is named only where the DNA matches it firmly. Clone size, where shown, is once, few, many, or a class for clones that have expanded.

v_gene	d_gene	j_gene	abundance	CDR3nt	CDR3aa
TRBV4-3	TRBD1	TRBJ2-7	many	TGCGCCAGCAGCCAAGACCGCACCGGGACAGCTGCCTACGAGCAGTACTTC	CASSQDRTGTAAYEQYF
TRBV30	NA	TRBJ2-5	NA	TGTGCCTGGCAGATGGTCCAAGAGACCCAGTACTTC	CAWQMVQETQYF
TRBV20-1	NA	TRBJ2-7	many	TGCAGTGCTAGATGGGGGTACGAGCAGTACTTC	CSARWGYEQYF
TRBV5-1	NA	TRBJ2-3	many	TGCGCCAGCAGCTTGGACGGAGGAGCAGATACGCAGTATTTT	CASSLDGGADTQYF
TRBV28	NA	TRBJ2-7	many	TGTGCCACCGGAAGACCGGGACAAAGCTCCTACGAGCAGTACTTC	CATGRPGQSSYEQYF
TRBV7-9	NA	TRBJ2-5	many	TGTGCCAGCAGCTTACAGGTCCAAGAGACCCAGTACTTC	CASSLQVQETQYF
TRBV6-2/TRBV6-3	TRBD2	TRBJ2-3	few	TGTGCCAGCAGTTCCTTAGCGGGGGGGCGAGATACGCAGTATTTT	CASSSLAGGRDTQYF
TRBV14	TRBD1	TRBJ1-2	many	TGTGCCAGCAGCCCGATACAGGGGGTCGACTATGGCTACACCTTC	CASSPIQGVDYGYTF
TRBV12-3/TRBV12-4	TRBD1	TRBJ2-1	NA	TGTGCCAGCAGACCTAGACAGGGGGCGTTCGATGAGCAGTTCTTC	CASRPRQGAFDEQFF
TRBV4-3	NA	TRBJ2-7	many	TGCGCCAGCAGCCAAGACAGGGCAGCTTCCTACGAGCAGTACTTC	CASSQDRAASYEQYF
TRBV19	NA	TRBJ2-7	NA	TGTGCCAGTAGTATACGGGGGCTGTCCGAGCAGTACTTC	CASSIRGLSEQYF
TRBV21-1	NA	TRBJ2-3	NA	TGTGCCAGCAGCAAAGAATTGGCAGGGGTCACAGATACGCAGTATTTT	CASSKELAGVTDTQYF
TRBV4-1	NA	TRBJ1-3	few	TGCGCCAGCAGCCAACTGTTCAGCTCTGGAAACACCATATATTTT	CASSQLFSSGNTIYF
TRBV5-1	NA	TRBJ2-3	many	TGCGCCAGCAGCTCGTCGCAGACTAGCACAGATACGCAGTATTTT	CASSSSQTSTDTQYF
TRBV7-9	NA	TRBJ2-7	NA	TGTGCCAGCAGCGCAGCGGGCAATCCCTACGAGCAGTACTTC	CASSAAGNPYEQYF
TRBV28	NA	TRBJ2-7	NA	TGTGCCAGCATCCCCGGCGGGCAGGTCTACGAGCAGTACTTC	CASIPGGQVYEQYF
TRBV12-3/TRBV12-4	NA	TRBJ2-1	many	TGTGCCAGCAACCCCTCCGGGACAAAAAACAATGAGCAGTTCTTC	CASNPSGTKNNEQFF
TRBV4-3	NA	TRBJ2-7	NA	TGCGCCAGCAGCCAAGATCTGTCGGGGAGCTCCTACGAGCAGTACTTC	CASSQDLSGSSYEQYF
TRBV7-2	NA	TRBJ2-5	NA	TGTGCCAGCAGCTTAGTTCCCCAGACCTTACCTGAGCCCCAGTACTTC	CASSLVPQTLPEPQYF
TRBV6-5	NA	TRBJ2-4	NA	TGTGCCAGCAGTTCCGGGCCAGCCAAAAACATTCAGTACTTC	CASSSGPAKNIQYF
TRBV27	NA	TRBJ1-2	NA	TGTGCCAGCAGTTTAAAGGGCAGTAACTATGGCTACACCTTC	CASSLKGSNYGYTF
TRBV12-3/TRBV12-4	TRBD2	TRBJ2-3	NA	TGTGCCAGCAGTCATAGCGGGGAAAGCACAGATACGCAGTATTTT	CASSHSGESTDTQYF
TRBV28	TRBD1	TRBJ2-7	few	TGTGCCAGCCAATGGACAGGTCTCGAGCAGTACTTC	CASQWTGLEQYF
TRBV29-1	NA	TRBJ2-5	many	TGCAGCGTCGACATGCCGCGAGGGTGGGGGAAAGCCCCGCAAGAGACCCAGTACTTC	CSVDMPRGWGKAPQETQYF
TRBV6-2/TRBV6-3	NA	TRBJ2-7	NA	TGTGCCAGCAGTACCCCCCTGGGCGGAGACTACGAGCAGTACTTC	CASSTPLGGDYEQYF
TRBV30	NA	TRBJ1-2	NA	TGTGCCTGGAGTGTATTTGGTTTCGGCTATGGCTACACCTTC	CAWSVFGFGYGYTF
TRBV20-1	NA	TRBJ2-7	NA	TGCAGTGCTAGAGATTGGAGGACAAGCAGGGCCGAGCAGTACTTC	CSARDWRTSRAEQYF
TRBV27	NA	TRBJ2-3	NA	TGTGCCGGCAGTTTATCGCCAGACACAGATACGCAGTATTTT	CAGSLSPDTDTQYF